This TCR beta chain was captured by sequencing in a study of T cells after posttransplantation cyclophosphamide (dated by TCRdb to 2016 to 2017). Regarding the study in general: Using TRB sequencing, the study followed how the T cell repertoire reconstituted after myeloablative bone marrow transplantation in which posttransplantation cyclophosphamide served as GVHD prophylaxis. Because TRA and TRB clonality were tightly correlated in nine or ten samples, subsequent TCR analyses were focused on TRB only. Samples from about 35 PTCy-treated patients, along with samples from some 17 of their related bone marrow donors, underwent antigen receptor sequencing. Public TRB sequences were checked against a database of over 3,500 sequences associated with responses to pathogens, tumor antigens, self-antigens and alloantigens. TRB sequencing was also done on up to roughly 3 additional blood samples from 2 to 5.2 years after transplant in 3 patients, and on pretransplant blood from 4 patients. Blood from all 35 or so PTCy patients who had 1-year posttransplant specimens underwent TRB sequencing. The paper's findings and limits, for the study overall: The TRB repertoires of T cells infiltrating skin or the GI tract showed only limited overlap with the TRB repertoires found in blood. Donor-recipient similarity was low at 1-2 months but rose over the first year, and later blood repertoires were often dominated by donor CD8+ memory clones. Across the approximately 45 patients, TRB clonality was highly associated with recipient CMV seropositivity and CMV reactivation, and diversity with PTCy was similar to that in the CNI/methotrexate controls.

TRB sequencing used genomic DNA with the immunoSEQ assay at survey resolution or the hsTCRB kit. The original pipeline was this. The immunoSEQ software handled the initial read processing, while the LymphoSeq R package was used for the repertoire analyses. For each TRB dataset, clonality was calculated as 1 minus normalized Shannon entropy, and the Gini coefficient was computed as well. To infer phenotypes in unsorted samples, TRB sequences from sorted subsets of the recipient or donor were mapped onto unsorted samples from the same recipient. TCRdb's version of the immuneACCESS table is confined to in-frame rearrangements and falls short of the full clone set. An unresolved V gene accounts for under half of the shortfall where checked; the remainder is of unknown origin. D and trimming come from the DNA, and the V and J calls and clone size come from that table. Within this sample are around 16,000 clones, with 84% of them counted one time only. 5% of the sample is in the top ten clones.

Comments on this clone: What antigen it recognizes has not been identified. No quality values exist for individual bases; no much larger clone is one base distant.

The control cohort consisted of about ten patients who had myeloablative marrow transplants with methotrexate plus a calcineurin inhibitor and who were sampled 1 year after transplant. Mononuclear cells from peripheral blood and bone marrow were separated by Ficoll-Hypaque density centrifugation and then cryopreserved. V is shortened by 0 bases, J by 2 bases, and the region joining them spans 10 bases. From a lookup of the germline V gene, CDR1 and CDR2 are SGDLS and YYNGEE. There are 15 amino acids in the CDR3, from cysteine to phenylalanine inclusive. Of all the DNA, just the CDR3 is kept, 45 bases in frame from base 1.

The sample in question was PBMCs, obtained 350 to 400 days after allogeneic stem cell transplant with calcineurin inhibitor and methotrexate. The source is a young adult male patient who received an allogeneic stem cell transplant from a related donor, was CMV-positive, and had no GVHD. Some T cells present after a transplant may be cells of the graft donor. The sequence is built from TRBV9 and TRBJ2-3, with a weak D call of TRBD2 (6 bases match). The CDR3 region: CASSVVTGVTDTQYF. Read as DNA, the sequence is TGTGCCAGCAGCGTAGTTACGGGAGTCACAGATACGCAGTATTTT.